These 30 T cell receptor beta chains came from one sample sequenced in a study of cytomegalovirus exposure and HLA in healthy donors. The PCR employed 60 Vbeta primers together with 13 Jbeta primers. Here immunoSEQ multiplex PCR was the method, and the copy in TCRdb shows in-frame clones only, minus some. The table has about 61,000 clones, under 85% seen once. The sequencing input was PBMCs. The receptor source for this set is a man between 50 and 59 years old in good health and CMV-seropositive.

The chain links TRBV5-1 to TRBJ2-3, with 9 nucleotides matching TRBD2. The ends lost 0 bases at V and 5 bases at J; junction bases unmatched: 16. This CDR3 contains 19 residues. The germline gives CDR1 SGHRS, CDR2 YFSETQ. Here the CDR3 DNA reads TGCGCCAGCAGCTTGGTCCCTTTAGGAGCGGGAGGCGCCCTAGATACGCAGTATTTT. Its protein is CASSLVPLGAGGALDTQYF.

Points on this clone: This CDR3 is missing its conserved last phenylalanine or tryptophan, likely due to a read error. The chain combines TRBV5-6 with TRBJ1-1, with D perhaps matching TRBD1 (6 bases). Germline-derived CDR1 and CDR2 are SGHDT and YYEEEE. CDR3 length: 15 amino acids. V shed 5 bases and J shed 5 bases, with 19 bases lying between them. CDR3 DNA: TGTGCCAGCAGTCCACCCAGGGGCGCGACGACTGAAGCTTTCTTG. As protein: CASSPPRGATTEAFL.

The rearrangement joins TRBV7-2 to TRBJ1-3; 10 nucleotides line up with TRBD1. The CDR3 sequence is 15 residues long. Germline V CDR1 and CDR2: SGHTA, FQGNSA. After removal of 5 bases from V and 4 bases from J, the junction contained 5 bases not matched to a gene. The CDR3 nucleotides read TGTGCCAGCAGCCGGACAGGGGGTCCCGGAAACACCATATATTTT. Amino acids: CASSRTGGPGNTIYF.

This chain uses TRBV2 with TRBJ1-4; 9 nucleotides line up with TRBD1. From germline, CDR1 is SNHLY and CDR2 FYNNEI. This CDR3 comprises 14 residues. Losses at the gene ends were 4 bases for V and 8 bases for J; bases not matched to a gene: 5. CDR3 in amino acids: CASSAGTGYEKLFF. As DNA, the CDR3 is TGTGCCAGCAGTGCCGGGACAGGGTACGAAAAACTGTTTTTT.

The rearrangement uses TRBV15 and TRBJ1-6, with D uncertain. The CDR3 covers 17 residues. The germline V gene has CDR1 LNHNV and CDR2 YYDKDF (reference sequence). V was trimmed by 3 bases and J by 10 bases, leaving 22 bases between them. The CDR3 DNA is TGTGCCACCAGCAGGGCTTTTACGGAGGCGAAGGGATCACCCCTCCACTTT. Encoded protein: CATSRAFTEAKGSPLHF.

The chain recombines TRBV5-1 with TRBJ2-3; TRBD2 matches at 15 bases. CDR1 SGHRS and CDR2 YFSETQ come from the germline V gene. V dropped 3 bases and J dropped 4; count of bases not matched to a gene: 6. This CDR3 is built from 17 residues. The CDR3 DNA is TGCGCCAGCAGCTGGGGACTAGCGGGAGGCCGGGCAGATACGCAGTATTTT. Residues: CASSWGLAGGRADTQYF.

CDR3 in amino acids: CSADPSTDTQYF. CDR3 in DNA: TGCAGCGCAGATCCAAGCACAGATACGCAGTATTTT. This chain joins TRBV29-1 and TRBJ2-3; D is ambiguous. Germline assignment: CDR1 SQVTM and CDR2 ANQGSEA. This CDR3 is 12 amino acids long. Between the trimmed V and J ends, which lost 7 bases and 0 bases, there was a span of 8 bases.

This chain uses TRBV6-1 with TRBJ2-7, with D possibly matching TRBD1 (5 bases). V lost 11 bases to trimming and J lost 4 bases, with 12 bases between them. Germline CDR1 and CDR2: MNHNS and SASEGT. The CDR3 is 11 amino acids. For the CDR3, the DNA is TGTGCCTGTGACAGTAGATACGAGCAGTACTTC. Residues: CACDSRYEQYF.

This chain joins TRBV19 and TRBJ1-5; D remains unclear. Germline-derived CDR1 and CDR2 are LNHDA and SQIVND (reference sequence). The CDR3 is made up of 13 amino acids. Trimming cost V 3 bases and J 8 bases, with 11 bases left between them. Here the CDR3 reads CASSIGGWEPQHF. The CDR3 bases are TGTGCCAGTAGTATTGGCGGATGGGAGCCCCAGCATTTT.

The chain combines TRBV6-1 with TRBJ1-1; 7 positions agree with TRBD1. Germline-derived CDR1 and CDR2 are MNHNS and SASEGT. V shed 5 bases and J 1 base; nucleotides not matched to a gene: 4. The CDR3 runs 14 residues. Written as DNA, the CDR3 is TGTGCCAGCAGTCTTAGGACAGGGAACACTGAAGCTTTCTTT. It encodes CASSLRTGNTEAFF.

The chain carries TRBV30 and TRBJ2-7; 8 bases map to TRBD1. Germline lookup yields CDR1 GTSNPN and CDR2 SVGIG (reference sequence). After removal of 3 bases from V and 7 bases from J, the junction contained 11 bases not matched to a gene. The CDR3 is made up of 14 amino acids. The CDR3 protein is CAWSYRGMRREQYF. The CDR3 coding sequence is TGTGCCTGGAGCTACAGGGGGATGCGGCGGGAGCAGTACTTC.

V usage is TRBV7-8 and J usage is TRBJ1-1; D is undetermined. Germline values: CDR1 SGHVS, CDR2 FQNEAQ. The CDR3 runs to 11 residues. CDR3 DNA: TGTGCTTCGCGGGCGAACACTGAAGCTTTCTTT. This translates into CASRANTEAFF. The full variable domain, in which reference TRBV7-8 and TRBJ1-1 provide the parts outside the CDR3, is GAGVSQSPRYKVAKRGQDVALRCDPISGHVSLFWYQQALGQGPEFLTYFQNEAQLDKSGLPSDRFFAERPEGSVSTLKIQRTQQEDSAVYLCASRANTEAFFGQGTRLTVV.

The chain employs TRBV7-2 and TRBJ2-2; 13 nucleotides agree with TRBD2. V was pared by 4 bases and J by 6 bases, with 2 bases of the junction left unmatched. The CDR3 sequence is 15 residues long. Germline V CDR1 and CDR2: SGHTA, FQGNSA. CDR3 region: CASSWTSGGSGELFF. CDR3 nucleotides: TGTGCCAGCAGCTGGACTAGCGGGGGTTCCGGGGAGCTGTTTTTT.

The table lists this clone with a few counts. The CDR3 protein is CAWSPQTNCTF. CDR3 bases: TGTGCCTGGAGTCCGCAGACAAACTGCACCTTC. The rearrangement links TRBV30 to TRBJ1-2; D is undetermined. There are 11 residues in the CDR3. CDR1 and CDR2 (germline): GTSNPN, SVGIG (reference sequence). The V end was cut by 2 bases, the J end by 13 bases, with 14 bases between.

The J gene is TRBJ2-7, the V gene TRBV18, with 13 bases that match TRBD2. The CDR3 covers 15 residues. V shed 6 bases and J 3 bases; nucleotides not matched to a gene: 5. CDR1 and CDR2 (germline): KGHSH, LQKENI. The CDR3, as DNA: TGTGCCAGCTCTCGGACTAGCGGGGGTATCTACGAGCAGTACTTC. Its protein product is CASSRTSGGIYEQYF.

The V gene is TRBV7-2, the J gene TRBJ2-1; a possible D gene is TRBD2 (7 bases). Trimming removed 1 base from V and 4 bases from J, with 17 bases in between. Germline V gives CDR1 SGHTA, CDR2 FQGNSA. CDR3 length equals 17 residues. CDR3 DNA sequence: TGTGCCAGCAGCTTAGAAGGAGGGGGGGCCTATTACAATGAGCAGTTCTTC. Protein product: CASSLEGGGAYYNEQFF.

The J gene is TRBJ2-3, the V gene TRBV27; D is uncertain. From germline, CDR1 is MNHEY and CDR2 SMNVEV (reference sequence). The CDR3 sequence is 13 residues long. The V gene lost 5 bases and the J gene lost 6 bases, with 12 bases spanning the gap. The CDR3: CASSPRVVDTQYF. The CDR3 nucleotides read TGTGCCAGCAGTCCACGGGTTGTTGATACGCAGTATTTT.

This clone was detected a few times. V usage is TRBV30 and J usage is TRBJ2-7, with D perhaps matching TRBD1 (6 bases). The germline CDR1 and CDR2 sequences are GTSNPN and SVGIG (reference sequence). The V and J ends lost 3 bases and 5 bases respectively, with 14 bases between them. CDR3 length equals 13 residues. The CDR3 loop is CAWRGDKSHEQYF. In nucleotides, the CDR3 is TGTGCCTGGAGGGGGGACAAGTCCCACGAGCAGTACTTC.

The genes are TRBV2 and TRBJ2-5, with TRBD2 matching 7 bases. V dropped 3 bases and J dropped 11; count of bases not matched to a gene: 15. Germline values: CDR1 SNHLY, CDR2 FYNNEI. CDR3 length: 15 amino acids. Here the CDR3 reads CASSDDIAGAIQQYF. The CDR3 coding sequence is TGTGCCAGCAGTGATGACATAGCGGGTGCCATCCAGCAGTACTTC.

The J gene is TRBJ1-2, the V gene TRBV19; D might be TRBD1 (6 bases). Trimming left V 8 bases short and J 6 bases short, with 13 bases between. In germline, CDR1 is LNHDA, CDR2 SQIVND (reference sequence). The CDR3 contains 12 residues. The chain's CDR3 is CASSTGKDGYTF. The CDR3, as DNA: TGTGCCAGTTCCACAGGGAAGGATGGCTACACCTTC.

The rearrangement links TRBV5-1 to TRBJ2-3; 9 bases are a match to TRBD2. The CDR3 has 15 amino acids. CDR1 is SGHRS and CDR2 is YFSETQ in the germline V gene. Trimming cost V 1 base and J 2 bases; bases outside gene matches: 2. CDR3 in amino acids: CASSLPSGNTDTQYF. CDR3 in DNA: TGCGCCAGCAGCTTGCCTAGCGGGAACACAGATACGCAGTATTTT.

This chain joins TRBV6-5 and TRBJ2-1; 8 nucleotides line up with TRBD2. The J segment lost 6 bases and the V segment lost 0 bases, leaving 4 bases of the junction unmatched. CDR1 and CDR2 from the germline V gene are MNHEY and SVGAGI. The length of the CDR3 is 15 residues. The CDR3 sequence: CASSYSGGACNEQFF. In DNA, the CDR3 is TGTGCCAGCAGTTACTCCGGGGGGGCCTGCAATGAGCAGTTCTTC.

The V call is TRBV7-8, the J call TRBJ2-1; tentative D call: TRBD2 (7 bases). CDR3 length: 18 amino acids. Looked up from germline, CDR1 is SGHVS and CDR2 is FQNEAQ. The V and J ends lost 5 bases and 7 bases respectively, with 27 bases between them. As DNA, the CDR3 is TGTGCCAGCAGCCTTCATGCGACGGGGGGCCTTCTGGGGAATGAGCAGTTCTTC. This gives the protein CASSLHATGGLLGNEQFF.

As concerns this clone: The sample contains more than one DNA sequence encoding this CDR3. CDR3 sequence: CASSYPGGTEAFF. In nucleotides, the CDR3 is TGCGCCAGCAGCTATCCCGGGGGGACTGAAGCTTTCTTT. This chain uses TRBV5-1 with TRBJ1-1; D perhaps matches TRBD1 (5 bases). This CDR3 is 13 amino acids long. V was pared by 3 bases and J by 5 bases, with 11 bases between. CDR1 and CDR2 (germline): SGHRS, YFSETQ.

The rearrangement links TRBV7-2 to TRBJ1-3; a possible D gene is TRBD1 (6 bases). CDR3 length: 16 residues. Germline loops: CDR1 SGHTA, CDR2 FQGNSA. V was clipped by 3 bases and J by 4 bases, with 16 bases between them. The CDR3 DNA sequence: TGTGCCAGCAGCTTTCTTCTGGCAGGGGTGGGAAACACCATATATTTT. It encodes CASSFLLAGVGNTIYF.

The chain links TRBV7-8 to TRBJ2-2, with a tentative D call TRBD1 (6 bases). The CDR3 sequence is 13 residues long. Deletions cut 6 bases from V and 7 bases from J, with 12 bases between. CDR1 is SGHVS and CDR2 is FQNEAQ in the germline V gene. The CDR3 protein is CASSPQGFGELFF. CDR3 sequence (DNA): TGTGCCAGCAGTCCGCAGGGGTTCGGGGAGCTGTTTTTT.

The CDR3 loop reads CASSSTGELFF. In DNA, the CDR3 is TGTGCCAGCAGTTCAACCGGGGAGCTGTTTTTT. J is TRBJ2-2 and V is TRBV6-5, with no clear D. The V gene's germline CDR1 is MNHEY and CDR2 SVGAGI. CDR3 length: 11 amino acids. Trimming stripped 4 bases from V and 5 bases from J, with 2 bases between.

This sequence joins TRBV1 and TRBJ1-3. TRBV1 is a documented pseudogene. The CDR3 totals 14 residues. This chain's CDR3 is CTISTRGSGNTIYF. The CDR3 DNA follows: TGCACCATAAGTACCCGCGGCTCTGGAAACACCATATATTTT.

This clone was picked up one time. The V call is TRBV7-3, the J call TRBJ2-4; D possibly corresponds to TRBD2 (6 bases). This CDR3 region has 13 residues. Trimming took off 5 bases at V and 8 bases at J, with 13 bases between the two ends. From germline, CDR1 is SGHTA and CDR2 FQGTGA. Written as DNA, the CDR3 is TGTGCCAGCAGCCTTACCGGAGGGGACATTCAGTACTTC. Protein: CASSLTGGDIQYF.

The V gene is TRBV28, the J gene TRBJ2-1; 12 bases are shared with TRBD2. CDR1 and CDR2 from the germline V gene are MDHEN and SYDVKM. The length of the CDR3 is 16 residues. The junction had 6 bases not matched to a gene; V was cut back by 6 bases and J by 3 bases. DNA for the CDR3: TGTGCCAGCAGCACAGGACTAGCGGGAAACTACAATGAGCAGTTCTTC. Amino acids: CASSTGLAGNYNEQFF.